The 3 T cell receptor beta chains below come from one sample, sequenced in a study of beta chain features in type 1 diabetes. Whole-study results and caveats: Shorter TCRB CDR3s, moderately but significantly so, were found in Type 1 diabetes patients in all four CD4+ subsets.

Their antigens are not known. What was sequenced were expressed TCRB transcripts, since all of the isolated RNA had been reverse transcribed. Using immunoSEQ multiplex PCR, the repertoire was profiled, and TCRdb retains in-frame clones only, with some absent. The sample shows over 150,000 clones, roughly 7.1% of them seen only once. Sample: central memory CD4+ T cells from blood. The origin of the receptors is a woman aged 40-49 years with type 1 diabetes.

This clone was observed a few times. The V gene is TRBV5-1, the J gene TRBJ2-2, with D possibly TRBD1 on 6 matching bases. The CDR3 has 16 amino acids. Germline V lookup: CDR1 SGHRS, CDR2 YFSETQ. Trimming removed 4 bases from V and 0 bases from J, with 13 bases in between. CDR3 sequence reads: CASSLLGQSNTGELFF. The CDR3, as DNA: TGCGCCAGCAGCCTCCTGGGACAATCGAACACCGGGGAGCTGTTTTTT.

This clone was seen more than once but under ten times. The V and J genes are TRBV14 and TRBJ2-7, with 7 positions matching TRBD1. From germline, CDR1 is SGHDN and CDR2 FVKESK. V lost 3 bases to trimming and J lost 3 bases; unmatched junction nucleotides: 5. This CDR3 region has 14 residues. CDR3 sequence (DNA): TGTGCCAGCAGCCACAACAGGGGTGGCTACGAGCAGTACTTC. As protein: CASSHNRGGYEQYF.

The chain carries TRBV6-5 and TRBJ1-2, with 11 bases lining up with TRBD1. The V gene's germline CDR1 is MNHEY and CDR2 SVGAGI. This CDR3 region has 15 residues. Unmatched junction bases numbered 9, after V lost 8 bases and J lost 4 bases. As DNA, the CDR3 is TGTGCCAGCGGCCCCCGGGACAGGGGGACCTATGGCTACACCTTC. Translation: CASGPRDRGTYGYTF.